Listed below are T cell receptor beta chains from one sample, sequenced in a study of OX40 agonist ivuxolimab in advanced cancers. TCRdb's table, derived via immunoSEQ multiplex PCR, lists solely in-frame clones and lacks some. The table lists roughly 28,000 clones, 65% to 80% of them singletons. Sequenced material: CD4+ or CD8+ T cells sorted from blood, taken in a trial of the OX40 agonist ivuxolimab. The receptors derive from an adult with an advanced solid tumor such as melanoma, head and neck, liver or kidney cancer. Both conserved end residues are trimmed from each CDR3. Each record gives: J gene, D gene, V gene, CDR3 protein. The D gene is left open where the match is weak.

j_gene: TRBJ2-1
d_gene: .
v_gene: TRBV27
CDR3aa: ASSFWQSGGNEQF

j_gene: TRBJ2-1
d_gene: .
v_gene: TRBV28
CDR3aa: ASSRGGGQYNEQF

j_gene: TRBJ2-1
d_gene: .
v_gene: TRBV6-5
CDR3aa: ASSWADSSYNEQF

j_gene: TRBJ1-1
d_gene: .
v_gene: TRBV11-2
CDR3aa: ASSQEWNTEAF

j_gene: TRBJ2-7
d_gene: .
v_gene: TRBV4-1
CDR3aa: ASSQKSGQGFFSWHEQY

j_gene: TRBJ1-1
d_gene: .
v_gene: TRBV9
CDR3aa: ASSSRSTEAF

j_gene: TRBJ1-2
d_gene: TRBD1
v_gene: TRBV5-1
CDR3aa: ASSSEDRGSGGYT

j_gene: TRBJ2-7
d_gene: .
v_gene: TRBV7-2
CDR3aa: ASSITGRVYEQY

j_gene: TRBJ2-1
d_gene: .
v_gene: TRBV7-9
CDR3aa: ASSFGLTGEQF

j_gene: TRBJ1-1
d_gene: .
v_gene: TRBV9
CDR3aa: ASSSTGNEDTEAF

j_gene: TRBJ1-1
d_gene: .
v_gene: TRBV6-1
CDR3aa: ASCNTVNTEAF

j_gene: TRBJ2-1
d_gene: TRBD1
v_gene: TRBV19
CDR3aa: ASSTGTGEIEQF

j_gene: TRBJ2-5
d_gene: TRBD2
v_gene: TRBV28
CDR3aa: ASSLRLAGWLQETQY

j_gene: TRBJ2-7
d_gene: .
v_gene: TRBV5-6
CDR3aa: ASSFTGYYEQY

j_gene: TRBJ2-7
d_gene: .
v_gene: TRBV21-1
CDR3aa: ASSKAVDGTYEQY

j_gene: TRBJ2-7
d_gene: TRBD2
v_gene: TRBV6-1
CDR3aa: ASSDPGTSGDYEQY

j_gene: TRBJ1-4
d_gene: .
v_gene: TRBV9
CDR3aa: ASSGGFRDTGEKLF

j_gene: TRBJ1-3
d_gene: TRBD1
v_gene: TRBV4-1
CDR3aa: ASSQPGQRYGNTIY

j_gene: TRBJ1-3
d_gene: TRBD1
v_gene: TRBV5-4
CDR3aa: ASSFDRGVGNTIY

j_gene: TRBJ2-7
d_gene: .
v_gene: TRBV2
CDR3aa: ASSLARVEQY

j_gene: TRBJ2-1
d_gene: TRBD2
v_gene: TRBV7-9
CDR3aa: ASSLGVAGVREQF

j_gene: TRBJ2-3
d_gene: TRBD2
v_gene: TRBV7-6
CDR3aa: ASSPSSGRGSTSTDTQY

j_gene: TRBJ2-3
d_gene: .
v_gene: TRBV11-2
CDR3aa: ASSLHTRPRIRDTQY

j_gene: TRBJ2-1
d_gene: .
v_gene: TRBV2
CDR3aa: ASSVMSNNEQF

j_gene: TRBJ1-3
d_gene: TRBD1
v_gene: TRBV7-8
CDR3aa: ASSFPRGQGASGNTIY

j_gene: TRBJ1-5
d_gene: .
v_gene: TRBV19
CDR3aa: ATGITSNQPQH

j_gene: TRBJ2-1
d_gene: TRBD2
v_gene: TRBV6-4
CDR3aa: ASSREGDYRVIHNEQF

j_gene: TRBJ2-3
d_gene: .
v_gene: TRBV5-6
CDR3aa: ASSLGVYSTDTQY

j_gene: TRBJ1-6
d_gene: .
v_gene: TRBV19
CDR3aa: ASNGGGSSYNSPLH

j_gene: TRBJ2-7
d_gene: .
v_gene: TRBV19
CDR3aa: ASSMGAGGLYEQY

j_gene: TRBJ2-7
d_gene: TRBD2
v_gene: TRBV7-6
CDR3aa: ASSSLAGATYEQY

j_gene: TRBJ1-2
d_gene: TRBD1
v_gene: TRBV2
CDR3aa: ASSDLLQGAYGYT

j_gene: TRBJ1-4
d_gene: .
v_gene: TRBV5-1
CDR3aa: ASSFFQLGSNEKLF

j_gene: TRBJ2-5
d_gene: .
v_gene: TRBV11-2
CDR3aa: ASSFSGWEETQY

j_gene: TRBJ1-1
d_gene: .
v_gene: TRBV6-1
CDR3aa: ASHHRVDSPAEAF

j_gene: TRBJ2-7
d_gene: .
v_gene: TRBV5-6
CDR3aa: ASSQQAVSYEQY

j_gene: TRBJ2-5
d_gene: TRBD1
v_gene: TRBV4-1
CDR3aa: ASSRGQGGETQY